One sample yielded the 30 T cell receptor beta chains listed below, sequenced in a study of T cell responses to AZD1222 COVID-19 vaccine. TCRdb keeps only in-frame clones here, not all; method: immunoSEQ multiplex PCR. The data show 120,000 or so clones, roughly nine tenths seen once. The sample here was peripheral blood, taken on day 0 of AZD1222 vaccination. The receptors were gathered from an adult in good health.

This chain connects TRBV11-3 to TRBJ2-5, with D unresolved. Trimming took off 1 base at V and 0 bases at J, with 3 bases between the two ends. Germline loops: CDR1 SGHNT, CDR2 YENEEA. The CDR3 is 13 amino acids. Written as DNA, the CDR3 is TGTGCCAGCAGCTTAGGGTACCAAGAGACCCAGTACTTC. This gives the protein CASSLGYQETQYF.

This chain uses TRBV5-1 with TRBJ1-1; TRBD1 matches at 9 bases. The CDR3 is made up of 16 amino acids. CDR1 SGHRS and CDR2 YFSETQ come from the germline V gene. Trimming removed 0 bases from V and 1 base from J; junction bases left unmatched: 4. CDR3 bases: TGCGCCAGCAGCTTGGCTTACAGGGGGCGGAACACTGAAGCTTTCTTT. It yields the protein CASSLAYRGRNTEAFF.

The chain carries TRBV6-5 and TRBJ2-7, with D perhaps TRBD2 (5 bases). V lost 6 bases and J 0 bases, leaving 12 bases between the germline ends. Germline V gives CDR1 MNHEY, CDR2 SVGAGI. The CDR3 has 14 residues. This CDR3 reads CASRGPGSSYEQYF. The CDR3 DNA sequence: TGTGCCAGCAGAGGGCCGGGGAGCTCCTACGAGCAGTACTTC.

This chain connects TRBV7-9 to TRBJ1-1, with 7 bases matching TRBD1. Trimming removed 1 base from V and 10 bases from J; junction bases left unmatched: 3. There are 12 residues in the CDR3. From germline, CDR1 is SEHNR and CDR2 FQNEAQ (reference sequence). CDR3 loop: CASSLVDRVAFF. In nucleotides, the CDR3 is TGTGCCAGCAGCTTAGTAGACAGGGTAGCTTTCTTT.

This rearrangement joins TRBV29-1 to TRBJ2-7; 7 bases fit TRBD1. Germline CDR1 is SQVTM and CDR2 is ANQGSEA. V was pared by 5 bases and J by 4 bases, with 11 bases of the junction left unmatched. This CDR3 has 14 amino acids. CDR3: CSVTDWDRVYEQYF. The CDR3 DNA sequence: TGCAGCGTTACTGACTGGGACAGAGTATACGAGCAGTACTTC.

This chain links TRBV6-4 with TRBJ2-3; 10 nucleotides agree with TRBD2. The trim removed 5 bases at V and 4 bases at J, leaving 15 bases unmatched. CDR3 length: 18 amino acids. Germline values: CDR1 MRHNA, CDR2 SNTAGT. For the CDR3, the DNA is TGTGCCAGCAGTCCTAACTTAATAGCGGGAGGAGTAGCAGATACGCAGTATTTT. Amino acids: CASSPNLIAGGVADTQYF.

This clone was counted once. The J gene is TRBJ2-2, the V gene TRBV24-1; D may match TRBD1 or TRBD2 (5 bases each). The CDR3 has 14 amino acids. V lost 7 bases and J lost 1, with 9 bases in between. Looked up from germline, CDR1 is KGHDR and CDR2 is SFDVKD. Written as DNA, the CDR3 is TGTGCCACCAGAGGGACGGAGAACACCGGGGAGCTGTTTTTT. The encoded protein is CATRGTENTGELFF.

J is TRBJ1-1 and V is TRBV19; possibly TRBD1 for D (6 bases). CDR1 and CDR2 (germline): LNHDA, SQIVND (reference sequence). The V end lost 7 bases, the J end lost 5 bases, and 11 bases lay between the germline ends. The CDR3 has 12 amino acids. The CDR3 sequence: CASNEGGTEAFF. CDR3 nucleotide sequence: TGTGCCAGTAACGAGGGGGGTACTGAAGCTTTCTTT.

The CDR3 loop reads CASRVAETYEQYF. CDR3 in DNA: TGTGCCAGCCGAGTAGCGGAAACCTACGAGCAGTACTTC. This chain joins TRBV6-5 and TRBJ2-7, with a possible D match to TRBD2 (6 bases). Looked up from germline, CDR1 is MNHEY and CDR2 is SVGAGI. The CDR3 extends over 13 amino acids. The ends were cut back, 8 bases at V and 2 bases at J, with 13 bases in the middle.

This clone came up a few times. This chain links TRBV19 with TRBJ2-7; D gene ambiguous. CDR3 length: 13 amino acids. The germline gives CDR1 LNHDA, CDR2 SQIVND (reference sequence). Trimming shortened V by 6 bases and J by 2 bases, and 11 bases separated the two germline ends. CDR3 residues: CASSVGTPYEQYF. The CDR3, as DNA: TGTGCCAGTAGCGTGGGAACCCCCTACGAGCAGTACTTC. Complete variable domain (other parts from reference TRBV19 and TRBJ2-7): DGGITQSPKYLFRKEGQNVTLSCEQNLNHDAMYWYRQDPGQGLRLIYYSQIVNDFQKGDIAEGYSVSREKKESFPLTVTSAQKNPTAFYLCASSVGTPYEQYFGPGTRLTVT.

V gene TRBV9 combines with J gene TRBJ1-3; tentative D call: TRBD1 (6 bases). Per germline, CDR1 SGDLS and CDR2 YYNGEE. V was clipped by 4 bases and J by 0 bases, with 11 bases between them. This CDR3 is built from 15 residues. CDR3 DNA: TGTGCCAGCAGCCCCACGACAGGCTCTGGAAACACCATATATTTT. Encoded protein: CASSPTTGSGNTIYF.

The chain recombines TRBV30 with TRBJ1-3; D uncertain. Trimming left V 2 bases short and J 0 bases short, with 2 bases between. This CDR3 has 12 amino acids. Germline-derived CDR1 and CDR2 are GTSNPN and SVGIG (reference sequence). The CDR3, as DNA: TGTGCCTGGAGTCCCTCTGGAAACACCATATATTTT. Translated: CAWSPSGNTIYF.

The gene calls are TRBV13 and TRBJ2-1; 12 positions agree with TRBD2. The CDR3 spans 14 residues. J lost 7 bases, V lost 5 bases, and 3 bases had no gene match. Per germline, CDR1 PRHDT and CDR2 FYEKMQ (reference sequence). CDR3 amino acids: CASSASGRGNEQFF. CDR3 bases: TGTGCCAGCAGCGCTAGCGGGAGGGGGAATGAGCAGTTCTTC.

V is TRBV19 and J is TRBJ1-5; maybe TRBD1 (5 bases). Trimming removed 1 base at V and 9 bases at J, with 10 bases between. Germline V gene sequence: CDR1 LNHDA, CDR2 SQIVND (reference sequence). CDR3 length: 13 residues. CDR3 nucleotides: TGTGCCAGTAGTATAGGTCCGGGGCGGCCCCAGCATTTT. Translation gives CASSIGPGRPQHF. Full variable domain (outside the CDR3, taken from reference TRBV19 and TRBJ1-5): DGGITQSPKYLFRKEGQNVTLSCEQNLNHDAMYWYRQDPGQGLRLIYYSQIVNDFQKGDIAEGYSVSREKKESFPLTVTSAQKNPTAFYLCASSIGPGRPQHFGDGTRLSIL.

J is TRBJ1-5 and V is TRBV5-4; D call uncertain. V lost 0 bases to trimming and J lost 0 bases, with 7 bases between them. Per the germline V gene, CDR1 is SGHNT and CDR2 is YYREEE (reference sequence). CDR3 length equals 15 residues. CDR3 sequence reads: CASSLARYSNQPQHF. The CDR3, as DNA: TGTGCCAGCAGCTTGGCCCGATATAGCAATCAGCCCCAGCATTTT.

CDR3 region: CSVVGQSSYEQYF. CDR3 nucleotide sequence: TGCAGCGTTGTGGGACAAAGCTCCTACGAGCAGTACTTC. The chain combines TRBV29-1 with TRBJ2-7, with D maybe TRBD1 (6 bases). Per germline, CDR1 SQVTM and CDR2 ANQGSEA. The V end lost 4 bases, the J end lost 0 bases, and 10 bases lay between the germline ends. This CDR3 comprises 13 residues.

This chain connects TRBV9 to TRBJ2-3; 14 positions match TRBD2. This CDR3 is built from 13 residues. Germline V gene data show CDR1 as SGDLS and CDR2 as YYNGEE. V trimming: 6 bases; J trimming: 14 bases; junction bases outside the gene matches: 8. The CDR3 loop is CASKGTSGSDMYF. DNA for the CDR3: TGTGCCAGCAAAGGGACTAGCGGGAGTGATATGTATTTT.

V and J are TRBV27 and TRBJ2-1, with 7 bases aligning to TRBD1. Germline V gene lookup returns CDR1 MNHEY and CDR2 SMNVEV (reference sequence). V trimming: 1 base; J trimming: 12 bases; junction bases outside the gene matches: 6. The CDR3 loop spans 13 amino acids. The CDR3 nucleotides read TGTGCCAGCAGTTTATACAGGGGAATGGGGCAGTTCTTC. Amino acids: CASSLYRGMGQFF.

This rearrangement joins TRBV9 to TRBJ2-5; no definite D call. V shed 0 bases and J shed 3 bases, with 9 bases lying between them. CDR1 SGDLS and CDR2 YYNGEE come from the germline V gene. The CDR3 totals 14 residues. CDR3: CASSVGSQEETQYF. The CDR3 region has the DNA TGTGCCAGCAGCGTAGGCTCACAAGAAGAGACCCAGTACTTC. Full variable domain (remainder filled in from reference TRBV9 and TRBJ2-5): DSGVTQTPKHLITATGQRVTLRCSPRSGDLSVYWYQQSLDQGLQFLIQYYNGEERAKGNILERFSAQQFPDLHSELNLSSLELGDSALYFCASSVGSQEETQYFGPGTRLLVL.

V is TRBV4-2 and J is TRBJ2-7, with a tentative D call TRBD2 (5 bases). Germline CDR1 reads LGHNA; CDR2 reads YNFKEQ. V was pared by 0 bases and J by 6 bases, with 12 bases between. The CDR3 runs to 14 residues. The chain's CDR3 is CASSQDWETREQYF. The CDR3 nucleotides read TGTGCCAGCAGCCAAGATTGGGAGACACGCGAGCAGTACTTC.

The chain employs TRBV30 and TRBJ1-1; D unresolved. CDR3 length: 13 amino acids. V gave up 3 bases and J gave up 3 bases, with 11 bases separating them. Germline V gene lookup returns CDR1 GTSNPN and CDR2 SVGIG (reference sequence). Here the CDR3 DNA reads TGTGCCTGGAGACTGGGCGATTACACTGAAGCTTTCTTT. This sequence encodes CAWRLGDYTEAFF. The complete variable domain, with remaining parts taken from reference TRBV30 and TRBJ1-1, reads SQTIHQWPATLVQPVGSPLSLECTVEGTSNPNLYWYRQAAGRGLQLLFYSVGIGQISSEVPQNLSASRPQDRQFILSSKKLLLSDSGFYLCAWRLGDYTEAFFGQGTRLTVV.

The chain recombines TRBV5-1 with TRBJ2-3, with D maybe TRBD1 (6 bases). Germline values: CDR1 SGHRS, CDR2 YFSETQ. The length of the CDR3 is 15 residues. With 4 bases removed from V and 4 bases from J, the gap between germline ends came to 16 bases. For the CDR3, the DNA is TGCGCCAGCAGCCAACAGGGTTTGGTGGCAGATACGCAGTATTTT. The encoded protein is CASSQQGLVADTQYF. Supplemented by reference TRBV5-1 and TRBJ2-3, the full variable domain reads KAGVTQTPRYLIKTRGQQVTLSCSPISGHRSVSWYQQTPGQGLQFLFEYFSETQRNKGNFPGRFSGRQFSNSRSEMNVSTLELGDSALYLCASSQQGLVADTQYFGPGTRLTVL.

The chain recombines TRBV6-5 with TRBJ1-2, with a tentative D call TRBD1 (5 bases). Germline lookup yields CDR1 MNHEY and CDR2 SVGAGI. The CDR3 loop spans 14 amino acids. With 0 bases removed from V and 7 bases from J, the gap between germline ends came to 12 bases. CDR3 sequence reads: CASSYSQGTRGYTF. The CDR3 nucleotides read TGTGCCAGCAGTTACTCCCAGGGTACGCGTGGCTACACCTTC.

The J gene is TRBJ2-1, the V gene TRBV11-1; 7 positions match TRBD2. Unmatched junction bases numbered 4, after V lost 2 bases and J lost 0 bases. The CDR3 runs to 16 residues. Looked up from germline, CDR1 is SGHAT and CDR2 is FQDESV (reference sequence). Here the CDR3 reads CASSLRRGSSYNEQFF. DNA for the CDR3: TGTGCCAGCAGCTTAAGGCGCGGGAGCTCCTACAATGAGCAGTTCTTC. Full variable domain (missing parts from reference TRBV11-1 and TRBJ2-1): EAEVAQSPRYKITEKSQAVAFWCDPISGHATLYWYRQILGQGPELLVQFQDESVVDDSQLPKDRFSAERLKGVDSTLKIQPAELGDSAMYLCASSLRRGSSYNEQFFGPGTRLTVL.

This chain connects TRBV5-6 to TRBJ2-7; weak D call: TRBD2 (5 bases). Germline CDR1 reads SGHDT; CDR2 reads YYEEEE. This CDR3 has 14 residues. V shed 3 bases and J shed 2 bases, with 12 bases lying between them. This CDR3 reads CASSSSLEAYEQYF. In DNA, the CDR3 is TGTGCCAGCAGCTCGTCCCTGGAGGCCTACGAGCAGTACTTC. Full variable domain (rest looked up from reference TRBV5-6 and TRBJ2-7): DAGVTQSPTHLIKTRGQQVTLRCSPKSGHDTVSWYQQALGQGPQFIFQYYEEEERQRGNFPDRFSGHQFPNYSSELNVNALLLGDSALYLCASSSSLEAYEQYFGPGTRLTVT.

This sequence joins TRBV7-9 and TRBJ1-5; TRBD1 matches at 7 bases. CDR1 and CDR2 (germline): SEHNR, FQNEAQ (reference sequence). J was trimmed by 3 bases and V by 5 bases; bases with no gene match: 7. The CDR3 is made up of 15 amino acids. The CDR3 reads CASSPTGNYNQPQHF. DNA for the CDR3: TGTGCCAGCAGCCCGACAGGGAATTACAATCAGCCCCAGCATTTT. Full variable domain (outside the CDR3, taken from reference TRBV7-9 and TRBJ1-5): DTGVSQNPRHKITKRGQNVTFRCDPISEHNRLYWYRQTLGQGPEFLTYFQNEAQLEKSRLLSDRFSAERPKGSFSTLEIQRTEQGDSAMYLCASSPTGNYNQPQHFGDGTRLSIL.

This clone was seen only once. The genes are TRBV6-1 and TRBJ1-1; tentatively, D is TRBD1 (6 bases). V shed 0 bases and J shed 1 base, with 12 bases lying between them. The germline V gene encodes CDR1 MNHNS and CDR2 SASEGT. This CDR3 contains 16 residues. The CDR3 protein is CASSEAGGQSNTEAFF. Written as DNA, the CDR3 is TGTGCCAGCAGTGAAGCAGGAGGACAGTCGAACACTGAAGCTTTCTTT.

This sequence joins TRBV5-4 and TRBJ2-7; possibly TRBD2 for D (5 bases). CDR3 length equals 14 residues. Looked up from germline, CDR1 is SGHNT and CDR2 is YYREEE (reference sequence). Trimming shortened V by 4 bases and J by 0 bases, and 11 bases separated the two germline ends. CDR3 nucleotides: TGTGCCAGCAGCCCTCGAGGGCCCTCCTACGAGCAGTACTTC. It translates to CASSPRGPSYEQYF.

The V and J genes are TRBV5-1 and TRBJ2-7; either TRBD1 or TRBD2 may supply D (5 bases each). Germline lookup yields CDR1 SGHRS and CDR2 YFSETQ. This CDR3 comprises 14 residues. V lost 1 base to trimming and J lost 2 bases, with 10 bases between them. Here the CDR3 reads CASSLNGGTYEQYF. CDR3 coding DNA: TGCGCCAGCAGCTTGAATGGGGGTACCTACGAGCAGTACTTC.

CDR3 nucleotides: TGCGCCAGCAGCCAAGTTCGGGGGGGCTCCTACGAGCAGTACTTC. This encodes CASSQVRGGSYEQYF. The gene calls are TRBV4-1 and TRBJ2-7, with 8 bases aligning to TRBD2. Per germline, CDR1 MGHRA and CDR2 YSYEKL. The CDR3 covers 15 residues. The J segment lost 0 bases and the V segment lost 1 base, leaving 2 bases of the junction unmatched.